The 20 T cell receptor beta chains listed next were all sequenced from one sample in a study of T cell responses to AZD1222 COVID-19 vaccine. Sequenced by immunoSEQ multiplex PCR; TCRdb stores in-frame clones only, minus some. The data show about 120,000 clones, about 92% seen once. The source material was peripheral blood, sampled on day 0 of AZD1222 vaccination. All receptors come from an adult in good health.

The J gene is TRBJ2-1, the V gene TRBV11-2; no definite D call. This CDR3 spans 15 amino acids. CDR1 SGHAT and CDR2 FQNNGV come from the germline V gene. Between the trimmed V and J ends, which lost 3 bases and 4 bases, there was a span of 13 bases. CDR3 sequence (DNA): TGTGCCAGCAGCTTGAAGATTACCGCATACAATGAGCAGTTCTTC. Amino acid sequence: CASSLKITAYNEQFF.

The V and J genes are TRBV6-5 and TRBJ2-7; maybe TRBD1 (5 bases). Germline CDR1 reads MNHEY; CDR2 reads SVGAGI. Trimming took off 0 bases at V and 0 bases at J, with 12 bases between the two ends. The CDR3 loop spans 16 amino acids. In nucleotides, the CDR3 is TGTGCCAGCAGTTACTCGGTATGGGGCAGCTCCTACGAGCAGTACTTC. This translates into CASSYSVWGSSYEQYF.

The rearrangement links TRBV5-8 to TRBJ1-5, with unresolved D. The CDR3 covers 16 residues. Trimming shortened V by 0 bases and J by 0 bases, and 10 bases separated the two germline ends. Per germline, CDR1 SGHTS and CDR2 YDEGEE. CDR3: CASSLGQVYSNQPQHF. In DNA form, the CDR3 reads TGTGCCAGCAGCTTGGGGCAGGTGTATAGCAATCAGCCCCAGCATTTT.

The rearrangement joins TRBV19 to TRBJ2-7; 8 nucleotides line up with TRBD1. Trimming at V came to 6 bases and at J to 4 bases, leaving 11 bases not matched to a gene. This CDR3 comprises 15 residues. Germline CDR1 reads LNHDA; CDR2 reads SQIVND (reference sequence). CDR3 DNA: TGTGCCAGTAGGCTTACTACAGGGGGTTCTTACGAGCAGTACTTC. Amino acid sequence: CASRLTTGGSYEQYF.

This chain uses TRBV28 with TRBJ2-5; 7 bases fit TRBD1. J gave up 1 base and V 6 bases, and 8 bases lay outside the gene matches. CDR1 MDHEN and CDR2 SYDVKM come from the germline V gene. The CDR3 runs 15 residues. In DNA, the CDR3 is TGTGCCAGCAGGCTCCCGGGACAGTCCCAAGAGACCCAGTACTTC. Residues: CASRLPGQSQETQYF.

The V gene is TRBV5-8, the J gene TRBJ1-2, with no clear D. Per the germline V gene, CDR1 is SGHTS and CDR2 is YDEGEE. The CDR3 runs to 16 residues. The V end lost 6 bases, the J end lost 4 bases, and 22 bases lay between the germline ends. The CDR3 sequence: CASIPKGWEEFYGYTF. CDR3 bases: TGTGCCAGCATCCCCAAGGGTTGGGAGGAATTCTATGGCTACACCTTC.

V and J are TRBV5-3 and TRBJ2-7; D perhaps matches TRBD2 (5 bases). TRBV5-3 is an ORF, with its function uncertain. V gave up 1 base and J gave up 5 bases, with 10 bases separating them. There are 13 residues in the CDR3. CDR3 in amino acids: CARSLPSFNEQYF. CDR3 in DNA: TGTGCCAGAAGCTTGCCTAGCTTCAACGAGCAGTACTTC.

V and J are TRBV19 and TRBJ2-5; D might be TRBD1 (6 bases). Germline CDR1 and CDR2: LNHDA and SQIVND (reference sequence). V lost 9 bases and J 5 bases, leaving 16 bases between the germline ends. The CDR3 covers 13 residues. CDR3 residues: CASRAWQGETQYF. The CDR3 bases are TGTGCCAGCCGGGCTTGGCAGGGGGAGACCCAGTACTTC. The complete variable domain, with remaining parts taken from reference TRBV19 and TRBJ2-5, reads DGGITQSPKYLFRKEGQNVTLSCEQNLNHDAMYWYRQDPGQGLRLIYYSQIVNDFQKGDIAEGYSVSREKKESFPLTVTSAQKNPTAFYLCASRAWQGETQYFGPGTRLLVL.

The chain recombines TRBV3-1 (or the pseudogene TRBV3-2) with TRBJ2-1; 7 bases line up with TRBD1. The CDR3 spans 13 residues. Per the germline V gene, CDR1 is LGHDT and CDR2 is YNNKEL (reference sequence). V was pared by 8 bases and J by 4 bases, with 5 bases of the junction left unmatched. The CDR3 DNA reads TGTGCCAGCGGGACAGACAATTACAATGAGCAGTTCTTC. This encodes CASGTDNYNEQFF.

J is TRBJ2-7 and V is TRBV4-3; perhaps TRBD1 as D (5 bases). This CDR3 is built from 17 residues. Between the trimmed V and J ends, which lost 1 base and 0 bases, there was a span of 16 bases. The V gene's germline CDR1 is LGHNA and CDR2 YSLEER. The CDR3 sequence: CASSQGSTDTSSYEQYF. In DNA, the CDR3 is TGCGCCAGCAGCCAAGGTTCGACGGACACAAGCTCCTACGAGCAGTACTTC.

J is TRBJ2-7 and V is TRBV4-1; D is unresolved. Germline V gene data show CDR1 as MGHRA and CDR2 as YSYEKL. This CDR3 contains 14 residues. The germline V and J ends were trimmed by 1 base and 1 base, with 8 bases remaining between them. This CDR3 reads CASSQASVSYEQYF. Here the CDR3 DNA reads TGCGCCAGCAGCCAAGCGTCGGTTTCCTACGAGCAGTACTTC.

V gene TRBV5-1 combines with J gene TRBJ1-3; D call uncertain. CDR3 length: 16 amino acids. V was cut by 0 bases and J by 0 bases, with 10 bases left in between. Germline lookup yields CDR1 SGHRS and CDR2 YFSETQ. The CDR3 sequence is CASSLVAAGSGNTIYF. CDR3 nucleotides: TGCGCCAGCAGCTTGGTTGCAGCCGGCTCTGGAAACACCATATATTTT.

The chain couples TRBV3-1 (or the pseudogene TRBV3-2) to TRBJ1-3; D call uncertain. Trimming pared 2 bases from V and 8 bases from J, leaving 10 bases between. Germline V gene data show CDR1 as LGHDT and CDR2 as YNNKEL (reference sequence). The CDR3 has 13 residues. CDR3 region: CASSQIPGDTIYF. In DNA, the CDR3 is TGTGCCAGCAGCCAAATTCCCGGTGACACCATATATTTT.

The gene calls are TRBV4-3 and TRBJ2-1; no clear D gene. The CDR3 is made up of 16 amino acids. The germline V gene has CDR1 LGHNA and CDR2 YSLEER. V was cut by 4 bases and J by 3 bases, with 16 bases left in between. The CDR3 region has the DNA TGCGCCAGCAGCCCCTCGACCCTCCTCGTCTACAATGAGCAGTTCTTC. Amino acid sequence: CASSPSTLLVYNEQFF.

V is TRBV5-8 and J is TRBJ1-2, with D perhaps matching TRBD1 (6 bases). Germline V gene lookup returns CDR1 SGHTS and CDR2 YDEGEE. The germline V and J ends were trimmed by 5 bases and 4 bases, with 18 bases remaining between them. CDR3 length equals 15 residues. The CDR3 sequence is CASRFGGAAGYGYTF. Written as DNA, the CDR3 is TGTGCCAGCAGATTCGGGGGGGCTGCAGGCTATGGCTACACCTTC.

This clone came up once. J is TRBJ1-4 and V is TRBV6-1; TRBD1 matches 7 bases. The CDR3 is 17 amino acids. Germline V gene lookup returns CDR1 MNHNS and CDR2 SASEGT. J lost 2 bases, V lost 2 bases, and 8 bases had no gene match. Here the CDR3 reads CASSEFGSGQTNEKLFF. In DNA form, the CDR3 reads TGTGCCAGCAGTGAATTTGGGTCGGGACAGACTAATGAAAAACTGTTTTTT.

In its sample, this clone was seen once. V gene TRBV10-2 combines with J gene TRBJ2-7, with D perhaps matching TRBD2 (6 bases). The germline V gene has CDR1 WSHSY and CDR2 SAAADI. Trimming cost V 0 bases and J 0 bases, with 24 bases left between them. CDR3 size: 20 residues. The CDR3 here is CASSESVISGTPSFSYEQYF. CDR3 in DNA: TGCGCCAGCAGTGAGTCGGTCATTTCCGGGACTCCGTCGTTCTCCTACGAGCAGTACTTC.

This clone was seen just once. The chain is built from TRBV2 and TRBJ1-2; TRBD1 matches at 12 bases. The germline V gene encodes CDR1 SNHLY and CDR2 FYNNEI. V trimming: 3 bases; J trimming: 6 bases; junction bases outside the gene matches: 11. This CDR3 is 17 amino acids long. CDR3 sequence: CASSDIGDRGPVNGYTF. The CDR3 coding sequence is TGTGCCAGCAGTGATATTGGGGACAGGGGGCCGGTTAATGGCTACACCTTC.

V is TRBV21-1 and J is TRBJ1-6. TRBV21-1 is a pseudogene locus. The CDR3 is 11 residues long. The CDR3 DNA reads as TGTGCCAGCAGGGGGAATTCACCCCTCCACTTT. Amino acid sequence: CASRGNSPLHF.

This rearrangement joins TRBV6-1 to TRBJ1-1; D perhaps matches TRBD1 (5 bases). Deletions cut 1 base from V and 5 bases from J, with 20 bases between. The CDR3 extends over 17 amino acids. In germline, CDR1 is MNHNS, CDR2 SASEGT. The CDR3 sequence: CASSEEGGAWGETEAFF. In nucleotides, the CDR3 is TGTGCCAGCAGTGAAGAAGGCGGGGCCTGGGGAGAAACTGAAGCTTTCTTT.